This T cell receptor beta chain is from a study of cytomegalovirus exposure and HLA in healthy donors. Study-wide points: In vitro data verified three CMV-associated chains as specific for CMV antigens. Clonal expansion, a later analysis showed, was greater in HLA-associated TCR beta chains than in equally common others.

PCR employed 60 Vbeta and 13 Jbeta primers. As handled by the study authors: Roughly 11 million shared chains were among about 80 million unique TCR beta chains counted in a later analysis. Generated by immunoSEQ multiplex PCR, the TCRdb table keeps only in-frame clones and is missing some. V and J calls and clone size are copied from that table; D and trimming were computed from the DNA. This table has approximately 86,000 clones, over 70% appearing once. This clone occurred once. Antigen unknown. From germline, CDR1 is MNHNS and CDR2 SASEGT. The CDR3 runs to 14 residues. The chain employs TRBV6-1 and TRBJ2-5; 9 positions match TRBD1. The J call may be faulty, since TRBJ2-7 better matches the DNA end. Sequenced sample: PBMCs. This sequence was found in a man aged 35 to 55 in good health and CMV-seronegative. The chain's CDR3 is CASSESGQGAEQYF. Written as DNA, the CDR3 is TGTGCCAGCAGTGAATCGGGACAGGGTGCCGAGCAGTACTTC.